This T cell receptor beta chain was sequenced for a study of T-cell reconstitution after alpha-beta-depleted transplantation in children. This clonotype has just a few counts. What it binds is unknown. The CDR3 sequence is 16 residues long. The germline gives CDR1 SGHRS, CDR2 YFSETQ. V was clipped by 5 bases and J by 10 bases, with 25 bases between them. Molecular barcoding with unique molecular identifiers was used for the TCRbeta library. TCRdb fed the PCR reads into MiXCR, producing one record per CDR3 protein. The table records 120,000 to 150,000 distinct CDR3 sequences, 8.5% to 10% of them present only once. Study observations and caveats: Where some patients showed high TCRbeta diversity at day 60, it came from recipient T cells and thymic progenitors that had survived. Reportedly, alpha-beta T cells present about two months post-transplant originated from several hundred expanded clones of graft origin. A year had passed since transplant, and T-cell counts and diversity by then came mostly from newly produced T cells.

This material consisted of PBMCs, mostly from graft donor cells, taken 180 days after TCRalphabeta/CD19-depleted stem cell transplant. The chain uses TRBV5-1 and TRBJ2-1, with D perhaps being TRBD1 or TRBD2 (5 bases each). The receptor comes from a female patient aged 2 to 10 who had a stem cell transplant for congenital amegakaryocytic thrombocytopenia, so the T cells may come from the graft donor. The CDR3 protein is CASRPRGTPTTEEQFF. The CDR3 nucleotides are TGCGCCAGCAGACCGAGGGGAACTCCTACTACAGAGGAGCAGTTCTTC.